The 17 T cell receptor beta chains below come from one sample, sequenced in a study of T cell repertoires in cytomegalovirus infection. TCRdb passed the reads through MiXCR, listing each CDR3 protein once. The sample lists approximately 600,000 distinct CDR3 sequences, 40% occurring once. Their antigens are not known. Here the sequenced sample was cultured PBMCs, taken from culture after CMV antigen stimulation. The receptors here all came from a human donor in good health (CMV status not recorded). Some clones in this sample may be carry-over from other donors' samples.

This clonotype has just a few counts. The CDR3 spells CASSGRSDRASSYNSPLHF. The CDR3 DNA sequence: TGTGCCAGCAGTGGCCGATCTGACAGGGCGAGCTCCTATAATTCACCCCTCCACTTT. This rearrangement joins TRBV6-6 to TRBJ1-6, with 7 bases matching TRBD1. Trimming removed 5 bases from V and 0 bases from J; junction bases left unmatched: 13. The germline CDR1 and CDR2 sequences are MNHNY and SVGAGI (reference sequence). This CDR3 contains 19 residues.

In this sample, this clonotype turned up a few times. The genes are TRBV10-3 and TRBJ2-7; TRBD1 might be the D (6 bases). CDR3 length: 13 residues. With 4 bases removed from V and 0 bases from J, the gap between germline ends came to 7 bases. CDR1 is ENHRY, CDR2 SYGVKD, per germline. CDR3 loop: CAISGDNSYEQYF. The CDR3 bases are TGTGCCATCAGTGGGGACAACTCCTACGAGCAGTACTTC.

This clonotype was detected only once. The chain employs TRBV20-1 and TRBJ1-2, with TRBD1 as a possible D gene (5 bases). The CDR3 spans 11 residues. Trimming shortened V by 6 bases and J by 4 bases, and 9 bases separated the two germline ends. Germline V gene lookup returns CDR1 DFQATT and CDR2 SNEGSKA (reference sequence). CDR3 residues: CSAGTVYGYTF. In DNA form, the CDR3 reads TGCAGTGCCGGGACGGTCTATGGCTACACCTTC.

This clonotype was seen ten or more times. V usage is TRBV20-1 and J usage is TRBJ2-7; D could derive from TRBD1 or TRBD2 (5 bases each). This CDR3 has 13 amino acids. CDR1 and CDR2 (germline): DFQATT, SNEGSKA (reference sequence). Trimming stripped 4 bases from V and 7 bases from J, with 17 bases between. CDR3 DNA sequence: TGCAGTGCTACCCCGGGACCCCTTAGAGAGCAGTACTTC. Its protein product is CSATPGPLREQYF.

The chain couples TRBV20-1 to TRBJ2-1; a possible D gene is TRBD1 (5 bases). This CDR3 comprises 12 residues. V lost 0 bases to trimming and J lost 8 bases, with 8 bases between them. Germline CDR1 is DFQATT and CDR2 is SNEGSKA (reference sequence). The CDR3 sequence: CSAREGLDEQFF. In DNA form, the CDR3 reads TGCAGTGCTAGAGAGGGGCTCGATGAGCAGTTCTTC.

The chain has TRBV7-8 and TRBJ1-4; D gene unclear. V was shortened by 1 base and J by 5 bases, with 5 bases between the two germline ends. CDR3 size: 13 residues. Per germline, CDR1 SGHVS and CDR2 FQNEAQ. The CDR3 loop is CASSLVPNEKLFF. CDR3 bases: TGTGCCAGCAGCTTAGTGCCCAATGAAAAACTGTTTTTT.

This clonotype was counted once. The chain is built from TRBV20-1 and TRBJ2-3, with D possibly being TRBD2 (7 bases). V gave up 8 bases and J gave up 4 bases, with 19 bases separating them. Germline V gene lookup returns CDR1 DFQATT and CDR2 SNEGSKA (reference sequence). The CDR3 extends over 14 amino acids. The CDR3 here is CSSKYGGPSDTQYF. The CDR3 coding sequence is TGCAGTTCCAAGTACGGGGGGCCATCAGATACGCAGTATTTT.

This clonotype was counted between two and nine times. The chain links TRBV27 to TRBJ2-1; TRBD2 matches 10 bases. CDR3 length: 14 amino acids. The V segment lost 7 bases and the J segment 8 bases; nucleotides outside the gene matches: 8. The germline gives CDR1 MNHEY, CDR2 SMNVEV (reference sequence). The CDR3 sequence is CASTQLAGVHEQFF. The CDR3 DNA reads TGTGCCAGCACCCAGCTAGCGGGAGTGCATGAGCAGTTCTTC.

This clonotype was detected only a few times. This rearrangement joins TRBV4-1 to TRBJ1-6, with D hard to call. Germline CDR1 and CDR2: MGHRA and YSYEKL. The CDR3 totals 12 residues. The ends were cut back, 0 bases at V and 14 bases at J, with 8 bases in the middle. In DNA, the CDR3 is TGCGCCAGCAGCCAAGATTCAAGAACCCTCCACTTT. It encodes CASSQDSRTLHF.

This clonotype has only a few counts. The chain employs TRBV10-3 and TRBJ2-7; D is perhaps TRBD2 (5 bases). The CDR3 covers 14 residues. Germline CDR1 ENHRY, CDR2 SYGVKD. The V end lost 10 bases, the J end lost 3 bases, and 19 bases lay between the germline ends. The CDR3 DNA sequence: TGTGCCACCGAAGAGGGTCCATCCCTCTACGAGCAGTACTTC. It translates to CATEEGPSLYEQYF.

This sequence joins TRBV3-1 and TRBJ1-6; D remains ambiguous. Germline-derived CDR1 and CDR2 are LGHDT and YNNKEL (reference sequence). The V gene lost 2 bases and the J gene lost 14 bases, with 7 bases spanning the gap. This CDR3 has 11 amino acids. CDR3 residues: CASSQSDALHF. As DNA, the CDR3 is TGTGCCAGCAGCCAATCTGATGCCCTCCACTTT.

The chain employs TRBV7-6 and TRBJ2-5; D call uncertain. This CDR3 contains 11 residues. Germline V gene lookup returns CDR1 SGHVS and CDR2 FNYEAQ. The V and J ends lost 8 bases and 5 bases respectively, with 9 bases between them. The CDR3 is CASPAAETQYF. The CDR3 DNA sequence: TGTGCCAGCCCGGCCGCGGAGACCCAGTACTTC.

V is TRBV6-2 or TRBV6-3 and J is TRBJ2-7, with TRBD2 matching over 7 bases. CDR1 is MNHEY, CDR2 SVGEGT, per germline. CDR3 length: 16 amino acids. The junction had 17 bases not matched to a gene; V was cut back by 6 bases and J by 6 bases. CDR3 sequence: CASRRPAGVGSGEQYF. CDR3 in DNA: TGTGCCAGCAGACGGCCGGCGGGAGTAGGTAGCGGCGAGCAGTACTTC.

At least ten counts were recorded for this clonotype. The chain has TRBV7-2 and TRBJ1-6, with D possibly matching TRBD1 (5 bases). The CDR3 covers 16 residues. Trimming took 3 bases from V and 3 from J, leaving 12 bases between them. CDR1 is SGHTA and CDR2 is FQGNSA in the germline V gene. The chain's CDR3 is CASSLGGGVYNSPLHF. CDR3 DNA sequence: TGTGCCAGCAGCTTGGGTGGGGGAGTCTATAATTCACCCCTCCACTTT.

The rearrangement joins TRBV4-3 to TRBJ2-7, with 7 bases identical to TRBD2. The trim removed 0 bases at V and 4 bases at J, leaving 0 bases unmatched. This CDR3 has 13 residues. Germline CDR1 and CDR2: LGHNA and YSLEER. CDR3 in DNA: TGCGCCAGCAGCCAAGAGGGGGGGTACGAGCAGTACTTC. It yields the protein CASSQEGGYEQYF.

V and J are TRBV12-3 or TRBV12-4 and TRBJ2-2; D uncertain. This CDR3 region has 14 residues. With 5 bases removed from V and 4 bases from J, the gap between germline ends came to 11 bases. CDR3 coding DNA: TGTGCCAGCAGTCCCGCGTGGCGCACCGGGGAGCTGTTTTTT. Residues: CASSPAWRTGELFF.

The chain carries TRBV5-1 and TRBJ2-7; tentative D call: TRBD1 (6 bases). CDR3 size: 15 residues. Germline V gene lookup returns CDR1 SGHRS and CDR2 YFSETQ. The ends were cut back, 4 bases at V and 2 bases at J, with 16 bases in the middle. This chain's CDR3 is CASSQQGTGAYEQYF. The CDR3, as DNA: TGCGCCAGCAGCCAACAGGGAACCGGTGCCTACGAGCAGTACTTC. Using reference TRBV5-1 and TRBJ2-7 for the parts outside the CDR3, the full variable domain is KAGVTQTPRYLIKTRGQQVTLSCSPISGHRSVSWYQQTPGQGLQFLFEYFSETQRNKGNFPGRFSGRQFSNSRSEMNVSTLELGDSALYLCASSQQGTGAYEQYFGPGTRLTVT.